The 8 T cell receptor beta chains below all came from one sample that was sequenced in a study of cytomegalovirus exposure and HLA in healthy donors. The PCR ran on 60 Vbeta and 13 Jbeta primers. Profiled with immunoSEQ multiplex PCR; TCRdb holds only in-frame clones, not every one. Of approximately 150,000 clones in the sample, approximately 82% are singletons; the top ten hold approximately 3.2%. The sequencing input was PBMCs. These receptors all come from a man aged 35 to 55 in good health and CMV-seronegative.

For the CDR3, the DNA is TGTGCCAGCAGCGTCCGAGGAGGGGGGGCCTGGGAGCAGTACTTC. The encoded protein is CASSVRGGGAWEQYF. The chain recombines TRBV9 with TRBJ2-5; a weak D match, TRBD2 (7 bases). Per germline, CDR1 SGDLS and CDR2 YYNGEE. The ends were cut back, 2 bases at V and 11 bases at J, with 22 bases in the middle. The CDR3 length is 15 residues.

The V and J genes are TRBV19 and TRBJ2-1; TRBD2 might be the D (6 bases). Trimming stripped 3 bases from V and 0 bases from J, with 6 bases between. Germline CDR1 reads LNHDA; CDR2 reads SQIVND (reference sequence). This CDR3 comprises 14 residues. The CDR3 nucleotides are TGTGCCAGTAGTATGACTAGCTCCTACAATGAGCAGTTCTTC. Translated: CASSMTSSYNEQFF.

The sample holds a few counts of this clone. The chain is built from TRBV29-1 and TRBJ1-1; 7 bases fit TRBD1. The CDR3 totals 12 residues. The ends lost 4 bases at V and 3 bases at J; junction bases unmatched: 2. Germline V lookup: CDR1 SQVTM, CDR2 ANQGSEA. Here the CDR3 DNA reads TGCAGCGTTGGGCAGGGGGACACTGAAGCTTTCTTT. Amino acid sequence: CSVGQGDTEAFF.

The rearrangement uses TRBV5-6 and TRBJ2-5; TRBD1 might be the D (7 bases). V lost 6 bases and J lost 6, with 12 bases in between. The CDR3 is made up of 12 amino acids. Looked up from germline, CDR1 is SGHDT and CDR2 is YYEEEE. CDR3 DNA sequence: TGTGCCAGCACTTCAGGGGGGAAGACCCAGTACTTC. Its protein is CASTSGGKTQYF.

V is TRBV5-6 and J is TRBJ1-1, with D possibly being TRBD1 (6 bases). The CDR3 is 14 residues long. V was pared by 1 base and J by 1 base, with 8 bases between. The V gene's germline CDR1 is SGHDT and CDR2 YYEEEE. In DNA form, the CDR3 reads TGTGCCAGCAGCTTGAGACAGGAGAACACTGAAGCTTTCTTT. It specifies CASSLRQENTEAFF.

The chain carries TRBV28 and TRBJ1-6; maybe TRBD1 (6 bases). Germline V lookup: CDR1 MDHEN, CDR2 SYDVKM. The CDR3 runs to 15 residues. V lost 3 bases and J 4 bases, leaving 10 bases between the germline ends. CDR3 DNA: TGTGCCAGCAGTTTGAACAGGGCGTATAATTCACCCCTCCACTTT. It is translated as CASSLNRAYNSPLHF.

This sequence joins TRBV7-2 and TRBJ1-2, with 8 bases that match TRBD1. The CDR3 consists of 12 residues. Trimming removed 9 bases from V and 6 bases from J; junction bases left unmatched: 6. Germline loops: CDR1 SGHTA, CDR2 FQGNSA. The CDR3, as DNA: TGTGCCAGTCAGACAGGGGAGGATGGCTACACCTTC. Its translation: CASQTGEDGYTF.

The V gene is TRBV7-2, the J gene TRBJ1-2; unclear D gene. Germline V lookup: CDR1 SGHTA, CDR2 FQGNSA. V lost 4 bases to trimming and J lost 5 bases, with 5 bases between them. CDR3 length equals 11 residues. The CDR3 DNA reads as TGTGCCAGCAGCTCCAATTATGGCTACACCTTC. Translating gives CASSSNYGYTF.